The 32 T cell receptor beta chains below all came from one sample that was sequenced in a study of blood T cell repertoires in COVID-19. Profiled with immunoSEQ multiplex PCR; TCRdb holds only in-frame clones, not every one. The table has roughly 34,000 clones, 60% to 80% seen once. The sequencing sample was made of peripheral blood. These receptors were obtained from a man older than 75 with acute or convalescent COVID-19.

The chain couples TRBV7-9 to TRBJ1-6; 9 bases are a match to TRBD1. The germline V gene encodes CDR1 SEHNR and CDR2 FQNEAQ (reference sequence). The ends lost 5 bases at V and 8 bases at J; junction bases unmatched: 4. The CDR3 runs to 14 residues. CDR3 protein: CASSPGTGYSPLHF. CDR3 DNA sequence: TGTGCCAGCAGCCCAGGGACAGGGTATTCACCCCTCCACTTT.

The rearrangement uses TRBV6-5 and TRBJ2-3, with D possibly being TRBD2 (6 bases). The germline V gene encodes CDR1 MNHEY and CDR2 SVGAGI. V was clipped by 6 bases and J by 8 bases, with 18 bases between them. CDR3 length: 14 residues. The CDR3 sequence is CASRRGSGRGTQYF. The CDR3 region has the DNA TGTGCCAGCAGGAGGGGCAGCGGGCGAGGTACGCAGTATTTT.

This chain connects TRBV5-4 to TRBJ2-1, with D possibly matching TRBD2 (6 bases). The CDR3 runs to 15 residues. Germline CDR1 and CDR2: SGHNT and YYREEE (reference sequence). The germline V and J ends were trimmed by 3 bases and 1 base, with 11 bases remaining between them. This chain's CDR3 is CASSYGGISYNEQFF. The CDR3 nucleotides read TGTGCCAGCAGCTACGGCGGGATATCCTACAATGAGCAGTTCTTC.

The V call is TRBV28, the J call TRBJ2-6; 13 bases fit TRBD2. The CDR3 spans 17 residues. CDR1 MDHEN and CDR2 SYDVKM come from the germline V gene. The V segment lost 5 bases and the J segment 1 base; nucleotides outside the gene matches: 2. The CDR3 nucleotides read TGTGCCAGCAGTCGACTAGCGGGAGGATCTGGGGCCAACGTCCTGACTTTC. Amino acid sequence: CASSRLAGGSGANVLTF.

This chain joins TRBV21-1 and TRBJ1-5; TRBD1 is the table's D call and was not checked against the DNA. TRBV21-1 is noted as a pseudogene. This CDR3 has 19 residues. The CDR3 reads CASTPGRTGGEGSNQPQHF. The CDR3 DNA reads as TGTGCCAGCACGCCTGGTAGGACAGGGGGCGAAGGGAGCAATCAGCCCCAGCATTTT.

V usage is TRBV6-1 and J usage is TRBJ2-7; D unclear. Trimming left V 1 base short and J 4 bases short, with 8 bases between. CDR3 length equals 13 residues. Germline CDR1 MNHNS, CDR2 SASEGT. DNA for the CDR3: TGTGCCAGCAGTGAAGGTACCCTATACGAGCAGTACTTC. Translation: CASSEGTLYEQYF.

This clone was seen only a few times. This chain uses TRBV7-3 with TRBJ2-2; TRBD1 matches 9 bases. V lost 7 bases to trimming and J lost 5 bases; unmatched junction nucleotides: 8. The CDR3 has 15 residues. Germline values: CDR1 SGHTA, CDR2 FQGTGA. In DNA, the CDR3 is TGTGCCAGCACCCCAGGACAGGGGAAGACCGGGGAGCTGTTTTTT. As protein: CASTPGQGKTGELFF.

The V gene is TRBV6-4, the J gene TRBJ2-3; 7 bases line up with TRBD2. V lost 5 bases, J lost 2 bases, and 7 bases stayed unmatched. CDR3 length: 15 amino acids. Germline assignment: CDR1 MRHNA and CDR2 SNTAGT. CDR3 DNA: TGTGCCAGCAGTACCGGGACTAAAGCCACAGATACGCAGTATTTT. Protein product: CASSTGTKATDTQYF.

The chain couples TRBV5-5 to TRBJ1-2; 8 nucleotides match TRBD1. Germline V gene lookup returns CDR1 SGHKS and CDR2 YYEKEE (reference sequence). The CDR3 contains 12 residues. V dropped 2 bases and J dropped 6; count of bases not matched to a gene: 0. Here the CDR3 DNA reads TGTGCCAGCAGCTTCAGGGGGCATGGCTACACCTTC. It translates to CASSFRGHGYTF.

The chain is built from TRBV3-1 (or the pseudogene TRBV3-2) and TRBJ1-6; D is unclear. The CDR3 runs to 14 residues. V lost 4 bases, J lost 10 bases, and 14 bases lay in between. Germline-derived CDR1 and CDR2 are LGHDT and YNNKEL (reference sequence). The CDR3 here is CASSLERVPSPLHF. CDR3 sequence (DNA): TGTGCCAGCAGCCTGGAGAGGGTTCCATCACCCCTCCACTTT.

The rearrangement joins TRBV7-7 to TRBJ2-1, with TRBD1 matching over 7 bases. Germline CDR1 reads SSHAT; CDR2 reads FNYEAQ (reference sequence). J was trimmed by 9 bases and V by 2 bases; bases with no gene match: 7. The CDR3 runs 14 residues. In nucleotides, the CDR3 is TGTGCCAGCAGCTTAACAGGGGAAATAGGTGAGCAGTTCTTC. Protein sequence: CASSLTGEIGEQFF.

This clone was counted once. The rearrangement uses TRBV29-1 and TRBJ1-1; no firm D call. V lost 7 bases and J lost 1, with 7 bases in between. The CDR3 sequence is 11 residues long. In germline, CDR1 is SQVTM, CDR2 ANQGSEA. CDR3 nucleotides: TGCAGCGCTCGACAGAACACTGAAGCTTTCTTT. Protein product: CSARQNTEAFF.

The gene calls are TRBV30 and TRBJ1-2; D is perhaps TRBD1 (6 bases). This CDR3 region has 13 residues. Trimming pared 4 bases from V and 6 bases from J, leaving 15 bases between. The germline V gene has CDR1 GTSNPN and CDR2 SVGIG (reference sequence). The CDR3 DNA is TGTGCCTGGATCTCGGGACAAGTCCATGGCTACACCTTC. Protein sequence: CAWISGQVHGYTF. The full variable domain, in which reference TRBV30 and TRBJ1-2 provide the parts outside the CDR3, is SQTIHQWPATLVQPVGSPLSLECTVEGTSNPNLYWYRQAAGRGLQLLFYSVGIGQISSEVPQNLSASRPQDRQFILSSKKLLLSDSGFYLCAWISGQVHGYTFGSGTRLTVV.

This sequence joins TRBV2 and TRBJ1-4; D is unresolved. V lost 3 bases and J lost 6, with 11 bases in between. Germline loops: CDR1 SNHLY, CDR2 FYNNEI. The CDR3 covers 14 residues. CDR3 coding DNA: TGTGCCAGCAGTGATACGCGACAAGATGAAAAACTGTTTTTT. Amino acid sequence: CASSDTRQDEKLFF. Variable domain in full (rest from reference TRBV2 and TRBJ1-4): EPEVTQTPSHQVTQMGQEVILRCVPISNHLYFYWYRQILGQKVEFLVSFYNNEISEKSEIFDDQFSVERPDGSNFTLKIRSTKLEDSAMYFCASSDTRQDEKLFFGSGTQLSVL.

The chain recombines TRBV19 with TRBJ2-7, with D unclear. The V gene lost 3 bases and the J gene lost 3 bases, with 9 bases spanning the gap. The V gene's germline CDR1 is LNHDA and CDR2 SQIVND (reference sequence). The CDR3 sequence is 13 residues long. The CDR3 region has the DNA TGTGCCAGTAGTATTAGCCTGCTCTACGAGCAGTACTTC. The encoded protein is CASSISLLYEQYF. The variable domain in full, completed from reference TRBV19 and TRBJ2-7, reads DGGITQSPKYLFRKEGQNVTLSCEQNLNHDAMYWYRQDPGQGLRLIYYSQIVNDFQKGDIAEGYSVSREKKESFPLTVTSAQKNPTAFYLCASSISLLYEQYFGPGTRLTVT.

V is TRBV12-3 or TRBV12-4 and J is TRBJ2-7; TRBD2 agrees at 7 bases. This CDR3 contains 13 residues. V was clipped by 5 bases and J by 5 bases; unmatched bases: 6. As DNA, the CDR3 is TGTGCCAGCAGTAGACTAGCCATCCACGAGCAGTACTTC. The encoded protein is CASSRLAIHEQYF.

V is TRBV7-2 and J is TRBJ2-7, with 7 bases aligning to TRBD1. Germline CDR1 is SGHTA and CDR2 is FQGNSA. The length of the CDR3 is 13 residues. V shed 5 bases, J shed 5 bases, and the junction held 6 bases outside the gene matches. For the CDR3, the DNA is TGTGCCAGCAGCGCTGACAGGGTAAACGAGCAGTACTTC. Protein: CASSADRVNEQYF.

This rearrangement joins TRBV5-1 to TRBJ2-3; 11 nucleotides align to TRBD2. The CDR3 covers 15 residues. V dropped 1 base and J dropped 6; count of bases not matched to a gene: 4. Germline V CDR1 and CDR2: SGHRS, YFSETQ. This CDR3 is CASSLPSSGRDTQYF. CDR3 DNA sequence: TGCGCCAGCAGCTTGCCGTCTAGCGGGAGGGATACGCAGTATTTT.

The V and J genes are TRBV6-2 or TRBV6-3 and TRBJ2-2, with TRBD2 matching over 10 bases. This CDR3 has 17 residues. The V gene end was trimmed by 0 bases and the J gene end by 4 bases; junction bases not matched to a gene: 5. CDR1 and CDR2 (germline): MNHEY, SVGEGT. The CDR3 DNA reads as TGTGCCAGCAGTTACTCGACAGTAGCGGGGGGCACCGGGGAGCTGTTTTTT. Encoded protein: CASSYSTVAGGTGELFF.

This chain uses TRBV5-4 with TRBJ1-1, with D possibly being TRBD1 (6 bases). This CDR3 spans 14 amino acids. Looked up from germline, CDR1 is SGHNT and CDR2 is YYREEE (reference sequence). V shed 5 bases and J shed 0 bases, with 11 bases lying between them. CDR3 DNA sequence: TGTGCCAGCAGTATCGCAGGGGTGAACACTGAAGCTTTCTTT. It codes for CASSIAGVNTEAFF. Together with reference TRBV5-4 and TRBJ1-1, the CDR3 gives the full variable domain: ETGVTQSPTHLIKTRGQQVTLRCSSQSGHNTVSWYQQALGQGPQFIFQYYREEENGRGNFPPRFSGLQFPNYSSELNVNALELDDSALYLCASSIAGVNTEAFFGQGTRLTVV.

The rearrangement joins TRBV7-9 to TRBJ2-1, with 9 bases matching TRBD2. There are 17 residues in the CDR3. Germline loops: CDR1 SEHNR, CDR2 FQNEAQ (reference sequence). The trim removed 0 bases at V and 4 bases at J, leaving 7 bases unmatched. The CDR3 coding sequence is TGTGCCAGCAGCTTAGCTAGCGGGAGTTGGAGGTACAATGAGCAGTTCTTC. Translated: CASSLASGSWRYNEQFF.

This clone was found a few times. This rearrangement joins TRBV12-5 to TRBJ2-1; the match to TRBD2 covers 8 bases. The CDR3 has 15 residues. In germline, CDR1 is LGHNT, CDR2 FRNRAP. V lost 6 bases to trimming and J lost 0 bases; unmatched junction nucleotides: 4. CDR3 sequence: CASGIAGSSYNEQFF. Written as DNA, the CDR3 is TGTGCTAGTGGCATAGCGGGGAGCTCCTACAATGAGCAGTTCTTC.

The chain employs TRBV19 and TRBJ1-5; 7 bases match TRBD1. CDR1 and CDR2 (germline): LNHDA, SQIVND (reference sequence). Unmatched junction bases numbered 11, after V lost 4 bases and J lost 2 bases. CDR3 length equals 17 residues. Written as DNA, the CDR3 is TGTGCCAGTAGTACCCGTGACAGGGTTTTTGGCAATCAGCCCCAGCATTTT. Translated: CASSTRDRVFGNQPQHF. Drawing the rest from reference TRBV19 and TRBJ1-5, the complete variable domain is DGGITQSPKYLFRKEGQNVTLSCEQNLNHDAMYWYRQDPGQGLRLIYYSQIVNDFQKGDIAEGYSVSREKKESFPLTVTSAQKNPTAFYLCASSTRDRVFGNQPQHFGDGTRLSIL.

The chain combines TRBV2 with TRBJ2-1; the match to TRBD2 covers 12 bases. Germline V CDR1 and CDR2: SNHLY, FYNNEI. The CDR3 has 17 amino acids. The junction had 20 bases not matched to a gene; V was cut back by 10 bases and J by 10 bases. This CDR3 reads CAIRRSSGGVLGAEQFF. In nucleotides, the CDR3 is TGTGCCATCCGAAGGTCTAGCGGGGGGGTGCTGGGAGCGGAGCAGTTCTTC.

V gene TRBV19 combines with J gene TRBJ2-3; 11 nucleotides align to TRBD2. The CDR3 runs to 15 residues. CDR1 is LNHDA, CDR2 SQIVND, per germline (reference sequence). The trim removed 5 bases at V and 4 bases at J, leaving 5 bases unmatched. The CDR3 DNA reads as TGTGCCAGTAGTCCCCTAGCGGGGGGCGCAGATACGCAGTATTTT. Encoded protein: CASSPLAGGADTQYF.

This chain links TRBV27 with TRBJ2-1; possible D gene TRBD2, 5 bases. There are 13 residues in the CDR3. V was trimmed by 5 bases and J by 9 bases, leaving 14 bases between them. CDR1 MNHEY and CDR2 SMNVEV come from the germline V gene (reference sequence). CDR3 sequence (DNA): TGTGCCAGCAGTCGTGGACTTTTAAGTGAGCAGTTCTTC. Protein: CASSRGLLSEQFF.

This clone came up once. The rearrangement joins TRBV18 to TRBJ1-3; 7 positions match TRBD1. V was clipped by 4 bases and J by 1 base; unmatched bases: 7. The CDR3 sequence is 16 residues long. From germline, CDR1 is KGHSH and CDR2 LQKENI. The CDR3 loop is CASSRSGRGSGNTIYF. Written as DNA, the CDR3 is TGTGCCAGCTCACGGAGCGGCAGGGGGTCTGGAAACACCATATATTTT.

The V call is TRBV5-1, the J call TRBJ2-5; 7 nucleotides agree with TRBD1. This CDR3 is built from 14 residues. The V gene's germline CDR1 is SGHRS and CDR2 YFSETQ. With 4 bases clipped from V and 1 base from J, the junction kept 4 bases outside the gene matches. In DNA form, the CDR3 reads TGCGCCAGCAGCGATGGACAGGTCCAAGAGACCCAGTACTTC. Protein: CASSDGQVQETQYF.

V and J are TRBV6-5 and TRBJ1-5; D is unresolved. Germline V gene sequence: CDR1 MNHEY, CDR2 SVGAGI. The CDR3 runs 14 residues. With 5 bases removed from V and 2 bases from J, the gap between germline ends came to 10 bases. The DNA of the CDR3 is TGTGCCAGCAGTCCGGAGCTGGGCAATCAGCCCCAGCATTTT. This codes for CASSPELGNQPQHF.

The chain carries TRBV12-2 and TRBJ2-5; TRBD1, the table's D call, was not compared with the DNA. TRBV12-2 is a known pseudogene. This CDR3 is built from 15 residues. Written as DNA, the CDR3 is TGTGCAAGTCGCTTGCCGGGACAGGACCAAGAGACCCAGTACTTC. Encoded protein: CASRLPGQDQETQYF.

The chain combines TRBV11-2 with TRBJ2-2, with TRBD1 matching 8 bases. V lost 3 bases, J lost 4 bases, and 4 bases stayed unmatched. CDR3 length: 15 amino acids. Germline V gene data show CDR1 as SGHAT and CDR2 as FQNNGV. CDR3 residues: CASSLQGAPTGELFF. In nucleotides, the CDR3 is TGTGCCAGCAGCTTGCAGGGGGCGCCCACCGGGGAGCTGTTTTTT.

The chain uses TRBV19 and TRBJ1-5; TRBD1 agrees at 7 bases. The V gene end was trimmed by 6 bases and the J gene end by 5 bases; junction bases not matched to a gene: 7. This CDR3 contains 14 residues. Germline CDR1 and CDR2: LNHDA and SQIVND (reference sequence). For the CDR3, the DNA is TGTGCCAGTAGGAGACAGGGAGAAGATCAGCCCCAGCATTTT. This sequence encodes CASRRQGEDQPQHF.